The entry below describes one TCR beta chain. In the original processing: Amplifying reference gene primers gave estimates of nucleated cell counts. Sequencing was performed with immunoSEQ multiplex PCR; in TCRdb, only in-frame clones are kept and a portion is missing. Clonal size and the V and J genes are those of that table, whereas D and trimming came from the DNA. The table includes about 170,000 clones, around four fifths detected once. V dropped 0 bases and J dropped 1 base, with 10 bases sitting between them. The CDR3 is 16 amino acids. Germline CDR1 and CDR2: SGHRS and YFSETQ. Patients of the Seattle cohort, enrolled during active infection, were followed longitudinally. The sample comes from a study of blood T cell repertoires in COVID-19.

The J gene is TRBJ1-4, the V gene TRBV5-1; a weak D match, TRBD1 (5 bases). Input material: peripheral blood. The TCR sequence derives from a woman in her seventies with COVID-19, enrolled during active disease. CDR3 sequence: CASSLEGLVTNEKLFF. Here the CDR3 DNA reads TGCGCCAGCAGCTTGGAGGGGTTGGTAACTAATGAAAAACTGTTTTTT. Full variable domain (rest looked up from reference TRBV5-1 and TRBJ1-4): KAGVTQTPRYLIKTRGQQVTLSCSPISGHRSVSWYQQTPGQGLQFLFEYFSETQRNKGNFPGRFSGRQFSNSRSEMNVSTLELGDSALYLCASSLEGLVTNEKLFFGSGTQLSVL.